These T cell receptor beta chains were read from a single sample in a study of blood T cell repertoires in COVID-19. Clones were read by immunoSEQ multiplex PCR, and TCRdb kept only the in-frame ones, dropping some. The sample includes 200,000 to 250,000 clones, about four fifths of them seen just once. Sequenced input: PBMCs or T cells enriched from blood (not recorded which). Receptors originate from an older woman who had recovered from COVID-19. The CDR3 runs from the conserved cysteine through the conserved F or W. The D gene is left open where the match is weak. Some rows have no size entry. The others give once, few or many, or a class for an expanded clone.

CDR3nt: TGTGCCAGCAGCTTCGGTTGGGCCGACAGGGGGCTCGTTTCCTACAATGAGCAGTTCTTC
CDR3aa: CASSFGWADRGLVSYNEQFF
abundance: -
v_gene: TRBV13
j_gene: TRBJ2-1
d_gene: TRBD1

CDR3nt: TGCGCCAGCAGCTTGGACGGGACAGGGAATGAAAAACTGTTTTTT
CDR3aa: CASSLDGTGNEKLFF
abundance: -
v_gene: TRBV5-1
j_gene: TRBJ1-4
d_gene: TRBD1

CDR3nt: TGTGCCAGCAGTTTATTCGGGACAGAGTCCTACAATGAGCAGTTCTTC
CDR3aa: CASSLFGTESYNEQFF
abundance: -
v_gene: TRBV27
j_gene: TRBJ2-1
d_gene: TRBD1

CDR3nt: TGCGCCAGCAGTCGGGACAGGGCAAGTGGTGAGCAGTTCTTC
CDR3aa: CASSRDRASGEQFF
abundance: -
v_gene: TRBV10-1
j_gene: TRBJ2-1
d_gene: TRBD1

CDR3nt: TGCGCCAGCAGCTTGACGGACAGTAACACTGAAGCTTTCTTT
CDR3aa: CASSLTDSNTEAFF
abundance: once
v_gene: TRBV5-1
j_gene: TRBJ1-1
d_gene: -

CDR3nt: TGTGCCAGCAGTTCCCGGGTCAATGAGCAGTTCTTC
CDR3aa: CASSSRVNEQFF
abundance: -
v_gene: TRBV12-3/TRBV12-4
j_gene: TRBJ2-1
d_gene: -

CDR3nt: TGTGCCAGCAGCTCCGAGGCGGGTAGCGGGGTTTACAATGAGCAGTTCTTC
CDR3aa: CASSSEAGSGVYNEQFF
abundance: -
v_gene: TRBV11-2
j_gene: TRBJ2-1
d_gene: TRBD2

CDR3nt: TGTGCCAGCAGCTTAGGGAGAGGGCAGTTCTTC
CDR3aa: CASSLGRGQFF
abundance: -
v_gene: TRBV11-1
j_gene: TRBJ2-1
d_gene: -

CDR3nt: TGTGCCAGTAGCTCGAACCAGGGGGCTCAAGAGACCCAGTACTTC
CDR3aa: CASSSNQGAQETQYF
abundance: -
v_gene: TRBV19
j_gene: TRBJ2-5
d_gene: TRBD1

CDR3nt: TGTGCCAGCAGTCTCAGCGGGACGCATGGCTACACCTTC
CDR3aa: CASSLSGTHGYTF
abundance: -
v_gene: TRBV2
j_gene: TRBJ1-2
d_gene: -

CDR3nt: TGTGCCAGCAGCTTGGACAGGGGGAGGGAGCTGTTTTTT
CDR3aa: CASSLDRGRELFF
abundance: -
v_gene: TRBV7-8
j_gene: TRBJ2-2
d_gene: TRBD1

CDR3nt: TGTGCCAGCAGCGTGGGACAGGGGACCCCCTACGAGCAGTACTTC
CDR3aa: CASSVGQGTPYEQYF
abundance: once
v_gene: TRBV11-2
j_gene: TRBJ2-7
d_gene: TRBD1

CDR3nt: TGCGCCAGCAGTGGAGTGACAGGGGTGAACTACGAGCAGTACTTC
CDR3aa: CASSGVTGVNYEQYF
abundance: -
v_gene: TRBV10-1
j_gene: TRBJ2-7
d_gene: TRBD1

CDR3nt: TGTGCCAGCAGAGGGGTAGTAGGGGCGCCCCTCCACTTT
CDR3aa: CASRGVVGAPLHF
abundance: -
v_gene: TRBV2
j_gene: TRBJ1-6
d_gene: -

CDR3nt: TGTGCCAGCAGCTTGGGCCGGGGCTACAATGAGCAGTTCTTC
CDR3aa: CASSLGRGYNEQFF
abundance: few
v_gene: TRBV5-8
j_gene: TRBJ2-1
d_gene: -

CDR3nt: TGCGCCAGCAGCTTGGCGACAGACTGGGGCTACACCTTC
CDR3aa: CASSLATDWGYTF
abundance: -
v_gene: TRBV5-1
j_gene: TRBJ1-2
d_gene: -

CDR3nt: TGTGCCAGCAGTCAGACCGGGACTAGCGGGATTTACACCGGGGAGCTGTTTTTT
CDR3aa: CASSQTGTSGIYTGELFF
abundance: -
v_gene: TRBV5-8
j_gene: TRBJ2-2
d_gene: TRBD2

CDR3nt: TGTGCCAGCAGCCCTCTAGGACAGGGGAGCACAGATACGCAGTATTTT
CDR3aa: CASSPLGQGSTDTQYF
abundance: -
v_gene: TRBV13
j_gene: TRBJ2-3
d_gene: TRBD1

CDR3nt: TGTGCCAGCTCACCATACGGGGGGAGCTCCTACAATGAGCAGTTCTTC
CDR3aa: CASSPYGGSSYNEQFF
abundance: -
v_gene: TRBV18
j_gene: TRBJ2-1
d_gene: TRBD2

CDR3nt: TGTGCCAGCAGTTTATCCCTCAACACTGAAGCTTTCTTT
CDR3aa: CASSLSLNTEAFF
abundance: -
v_gene: TRBV12-3/TRBV12-4
j_gene: TRBJ1-1
d_gene: -

CDR3nt: TGTGCCAGCGGTCCCCGGGGAAGCGATGGCTACACCTTC
CDR3aa: CASGPRGSDGYTF
abundance: once
v_gene: TRBV13
j_gene: TRBJ1-2
d_gene: -

CDR3nt: TGTGCCAGCAGCTTAACTAGCGGGCCCCAAGAGACCCAGTACTTC
CDR3aa: CASSLTSGPQETQYF
abundance: few
v_gene: TRBV5-4
j_gene: TRBJ2-5
d_gene: TRBD2

CDR3nt: TGCGCCAGCAGCTTTTCAGGGTACAATGAGCAGTTCTTC
CDR3aa: CASSFSGYNEQFF
abundance: few
v_gene: TRBV5-1
j_gene: TRBJ2-1
d_gene: -

CDR3nt: TGTGCCAGCAGCCAGGGGTGGGGGACAGAAAACCAAGAGACCCAGTACTTC
CDR3aa: CASSQGWGTENQETQYF
abundance: few
v_gene: TRBV9
j_gene: TRBJ2-5
d_gene: TRBD1

CDR3nt: TGTGCCAGCAGCCCGGGGGGGAACACCGGGGAGCTGTTTTTT
CDR3aa: CASSPGGNTGELFF
abundance: -
v_gene: TRBV7-9
j_gene: TRBJ2-2
d_gene: TRBD2

CDR3nt: TGTGCCAGCAGTGAAGGCTCTAGCGGGGGGCTGTGGGAGACCCAGTACTTC
CDR3aa: CASSEGSSGGLWETQYF
abundance: few
v_gene: TRBV2
j_gene: TRBJ2-5
d_gene: TRBD2